The TCR beta chain under discussion was sequenced for a study of blood T cell repertoires in COVID-19. The V and J ends lost 3 bases and 7 bases respectively, with 16 bases between them. CDR1 DFQATT and CDR2 SNEGSKA come from the germline V gene (reference sequence). CDR3 size: 15 residues. Repertoires were generated with immunoSEQ multiplex PCR, while TCRdb's copy carries only in-frame clones and drops some. This sample has 150,000 to 200,000 clones; 80% to 90% occur once, and the top ten carry 12%. The receptor was derived from a middle-aged man who had recovered from COVID-19. Specimen: PBMCs or T cells enriched from blood (not recorded which). The chain is built from TRBV20-1 and TRBJ1-6; tentatively, D is TRBD1 (6 bases). The CDR3 DNA reads TGCAGTGCTAGTTTTATTTCGGACAGCAATTCACCCCTCCACTTT. Amino acid sequence: CSASFISDSNSPLHF.